This T cell receptor beta chain was observed in a study of T cell changes during pregnancy in multiple sclerosis. The protocol was immunoSEQ multiplex PCR, while the TCRdb copy is restricted to in-frame clones and leaves out a portion. This table holds approximately 29,000 clones, 90% to 95% found once. Germline CDR1 is LGHNA and CDR2 is YNFKEQ. This CDR3 contains 14 residues. The V end was cut by 4 bases, the J end by 2 bases, with 11 bases between. This TCR derives from a female donor with multiple sclerosis, enrolled in a pregnancy study. The starting material was CD8+ T cells from peripheral blood mononuclear cells, obtained before pregnancy. The chain links TRBV4-2 to TRBJ1-2; a weak D match, TRBD1 (5 bases). In DNA form, the CDR3 reads TGTGCCAGCAGCCTGCCGACAGACAACTATGGCTACACCTTC. Translation: CASSLPTDNYGYTF.